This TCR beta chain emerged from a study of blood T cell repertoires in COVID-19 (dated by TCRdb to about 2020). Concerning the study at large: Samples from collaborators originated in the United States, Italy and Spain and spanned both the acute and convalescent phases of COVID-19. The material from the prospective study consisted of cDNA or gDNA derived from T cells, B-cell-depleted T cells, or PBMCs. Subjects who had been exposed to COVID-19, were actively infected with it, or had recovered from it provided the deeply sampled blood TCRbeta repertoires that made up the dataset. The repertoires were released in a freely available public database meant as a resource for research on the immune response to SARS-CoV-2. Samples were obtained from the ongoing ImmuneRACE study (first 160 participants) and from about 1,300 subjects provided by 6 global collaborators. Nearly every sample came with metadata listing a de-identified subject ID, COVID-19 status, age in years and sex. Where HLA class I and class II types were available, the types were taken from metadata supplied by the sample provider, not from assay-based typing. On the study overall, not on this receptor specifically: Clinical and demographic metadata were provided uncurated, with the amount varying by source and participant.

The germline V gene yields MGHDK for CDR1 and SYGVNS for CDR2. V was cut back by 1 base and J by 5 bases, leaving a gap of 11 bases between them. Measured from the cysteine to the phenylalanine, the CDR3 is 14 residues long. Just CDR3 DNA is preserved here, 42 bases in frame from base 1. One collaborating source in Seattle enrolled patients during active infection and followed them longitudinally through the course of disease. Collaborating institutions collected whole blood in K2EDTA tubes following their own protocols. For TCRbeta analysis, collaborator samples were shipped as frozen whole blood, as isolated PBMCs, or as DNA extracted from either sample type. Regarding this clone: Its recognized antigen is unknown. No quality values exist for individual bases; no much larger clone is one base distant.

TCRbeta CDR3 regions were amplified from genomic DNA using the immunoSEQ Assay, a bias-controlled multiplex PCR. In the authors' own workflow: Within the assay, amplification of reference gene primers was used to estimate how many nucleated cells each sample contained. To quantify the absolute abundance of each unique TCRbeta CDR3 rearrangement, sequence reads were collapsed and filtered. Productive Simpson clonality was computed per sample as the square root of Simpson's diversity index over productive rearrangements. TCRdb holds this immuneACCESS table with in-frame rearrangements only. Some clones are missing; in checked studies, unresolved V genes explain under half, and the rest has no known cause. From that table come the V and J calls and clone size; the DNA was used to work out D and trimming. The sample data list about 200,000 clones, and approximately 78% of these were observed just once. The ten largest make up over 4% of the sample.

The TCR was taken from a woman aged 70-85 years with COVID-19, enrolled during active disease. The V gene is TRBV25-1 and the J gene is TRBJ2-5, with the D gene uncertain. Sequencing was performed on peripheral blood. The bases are TGTGCCAGCAGTGAATCGATGGGCCACGAGACCCAGTACTTC. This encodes CASSESMGHETQYF.